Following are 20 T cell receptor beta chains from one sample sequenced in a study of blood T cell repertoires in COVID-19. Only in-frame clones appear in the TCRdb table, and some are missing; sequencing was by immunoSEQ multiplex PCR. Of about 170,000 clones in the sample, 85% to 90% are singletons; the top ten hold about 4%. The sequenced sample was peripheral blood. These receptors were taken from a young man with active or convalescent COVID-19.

The CDR3 bases are TGTGCCAGTAGTATAACTCGGTCGGCAGATGCGGGTTATGGGCAGTACTTC. Translated, it gives CASSITRSADAGYGQYF. The chain employs TRBV19 and TRBJ2-7, with D perhaps TRBD2 (5 bases). Between the trimmed V and J ends, which lost 2 bases and 9 bases, there was a span of 26 bases. CDR3 length equals 17 residues. Germline CDR1 and CDR2: LNHDA and SQIVND (reference sequence).

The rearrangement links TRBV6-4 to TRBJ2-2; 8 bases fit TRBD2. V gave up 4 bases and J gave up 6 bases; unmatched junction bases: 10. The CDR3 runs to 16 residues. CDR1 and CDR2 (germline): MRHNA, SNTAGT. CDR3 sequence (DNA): TGTGCCAGCAGTGCATATTCGAGCGGGAGCCCCGGGGAGCTGTTTTTT. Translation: CASSAYSSGSPGELFF.

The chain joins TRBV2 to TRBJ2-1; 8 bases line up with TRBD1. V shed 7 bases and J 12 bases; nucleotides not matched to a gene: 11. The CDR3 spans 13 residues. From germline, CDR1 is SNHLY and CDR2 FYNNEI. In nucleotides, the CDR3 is TGTGCCAGCAAGCCACAGGGGGGTCAACTGCAGTTCTTC. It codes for CASKPQGGQLQFF.

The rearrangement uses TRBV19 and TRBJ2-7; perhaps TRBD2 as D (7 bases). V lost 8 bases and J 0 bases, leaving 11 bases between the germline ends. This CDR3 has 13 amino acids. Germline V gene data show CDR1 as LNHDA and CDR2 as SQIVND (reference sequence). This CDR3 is CASARGGSYEQYF. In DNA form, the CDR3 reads TGTGCCAGTGCTAGGGGGGGCTCCTACGAGCAGTACTTC.

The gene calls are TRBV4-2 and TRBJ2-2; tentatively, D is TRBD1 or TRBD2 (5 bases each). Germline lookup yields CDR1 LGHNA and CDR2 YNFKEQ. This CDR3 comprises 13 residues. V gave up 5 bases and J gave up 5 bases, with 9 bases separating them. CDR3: CASSEGETGELFF. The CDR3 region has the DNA TGTGCCAGCAGCGAAGGGGAGACCGGGGAGCTGTTTTTT.

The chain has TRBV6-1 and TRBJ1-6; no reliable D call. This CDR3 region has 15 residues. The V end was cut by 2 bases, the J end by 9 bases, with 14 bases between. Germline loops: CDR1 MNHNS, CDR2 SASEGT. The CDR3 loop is CASSESAGKVSPLHF. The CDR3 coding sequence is TGTGCCAGCAGTGAATCGGCGGGGAAGGTTTCACCCCTCCACTTT.

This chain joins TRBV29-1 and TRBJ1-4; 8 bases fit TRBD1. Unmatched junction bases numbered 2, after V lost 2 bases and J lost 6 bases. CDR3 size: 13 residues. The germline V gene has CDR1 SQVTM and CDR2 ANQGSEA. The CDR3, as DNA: TGCAGCGTTGAACTGACAGGGGATGAAAAACTGTTTTTT. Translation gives CSVELTGDEKLFF.

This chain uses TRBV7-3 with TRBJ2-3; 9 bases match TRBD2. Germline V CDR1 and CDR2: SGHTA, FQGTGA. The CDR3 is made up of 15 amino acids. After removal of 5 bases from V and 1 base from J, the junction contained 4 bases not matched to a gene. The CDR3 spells CASSATSGRTDTQYF. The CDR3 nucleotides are TGTGCCAGCAGCGCGACTAGCGGTCGCACAGATACGCAGTATTTT.

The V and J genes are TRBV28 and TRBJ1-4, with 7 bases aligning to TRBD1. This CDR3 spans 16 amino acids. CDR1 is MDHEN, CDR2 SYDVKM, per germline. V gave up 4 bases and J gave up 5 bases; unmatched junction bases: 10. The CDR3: CASSSSTGALNEKLFF. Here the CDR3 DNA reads TGTGCCAGCAGTTCCTCAACAGGGGCCTTAAATGAAAAACTGTTTTTT.

The CDR3: CASNPGTGATDTQYF. Written as DNA, the CDR3 is TGTGCCAGCAACCCCGGGACAGGGGCCACAGATACGCAGTATTTT. V and J are TRBV25-1 and TRBJ2-3, with 10 bases lining up with TRBD1. This CDR3 is 15 amino acids long. Looked up from germline, CDR1 is MGHDK and CDR2 is SYGVNS. The ends lost 7 bases at V and 2 bases at J; junction bases unmatched: 6.

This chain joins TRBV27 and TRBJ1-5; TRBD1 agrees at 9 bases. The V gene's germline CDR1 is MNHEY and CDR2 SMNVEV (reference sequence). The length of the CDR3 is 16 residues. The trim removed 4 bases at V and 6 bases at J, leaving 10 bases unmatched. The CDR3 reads CASSSQGQGSTQPQHF. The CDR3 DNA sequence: TGTGCCAGCAGTTCCCAAGGACAGGGGTCGACTCAGCCCCAGCATTTT.

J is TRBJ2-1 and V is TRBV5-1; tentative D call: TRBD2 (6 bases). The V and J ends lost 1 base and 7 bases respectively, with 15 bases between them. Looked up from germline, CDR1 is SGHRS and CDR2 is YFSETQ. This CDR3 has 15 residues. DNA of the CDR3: TGCGCCAGCAGCTTGCCCCCGGGACTGCCAAATGAGCAGTTCTTC. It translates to CASSLPPGLPNEQFF.

CDR3 nucleotides: TGCGCCAGCAGCCAAGGGAACCAGGGGCCTGAAGCTTTCTTT. It specifies CASSQGNQGPEAFF. The chain is built from TRBV4-3 and TRBJ1-1, with D perhaps TRBD1 (6 bases). In germline, CDR1 is LGHNA, CDR2 YSLEER. This CDR3 has 14 residues. The ends were cut back, 1 base at V and 6 bases at J, with 12 bases in the middle.

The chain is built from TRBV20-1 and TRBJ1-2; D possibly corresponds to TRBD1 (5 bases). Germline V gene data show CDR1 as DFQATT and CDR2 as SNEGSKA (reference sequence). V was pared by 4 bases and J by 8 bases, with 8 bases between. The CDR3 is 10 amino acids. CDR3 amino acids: CSATGPGYTF. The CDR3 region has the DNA TGCAGTGCTACAGGGCCGGGCTACACCTTC.

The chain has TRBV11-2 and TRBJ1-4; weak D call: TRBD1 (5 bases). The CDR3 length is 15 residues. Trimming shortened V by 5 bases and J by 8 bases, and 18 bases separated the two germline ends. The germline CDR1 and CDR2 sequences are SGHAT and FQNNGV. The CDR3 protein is CASSPPGGLGEKLFF. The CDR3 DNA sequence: TGTGCCAGCAGCCCACCGGGGGGTTTAGGGGAAAAACTGTTTTTT.

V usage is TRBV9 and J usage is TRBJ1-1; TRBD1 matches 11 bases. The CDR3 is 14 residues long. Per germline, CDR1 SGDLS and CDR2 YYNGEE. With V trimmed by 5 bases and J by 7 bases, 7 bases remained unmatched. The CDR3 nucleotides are TGTGCCAGCAGACGGACAGGGGGCTCCCATGAAGCTTTCTTT. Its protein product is CASRRTGGSHEAFF.

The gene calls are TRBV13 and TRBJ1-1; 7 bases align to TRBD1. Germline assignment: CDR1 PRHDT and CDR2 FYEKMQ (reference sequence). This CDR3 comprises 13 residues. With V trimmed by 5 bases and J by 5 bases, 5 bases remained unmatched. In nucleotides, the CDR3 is TGTGCCAGCAGCCCCCCAGGGGGGACTGAAGCTTTCTTT. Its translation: CASSPPGGTEAFF.

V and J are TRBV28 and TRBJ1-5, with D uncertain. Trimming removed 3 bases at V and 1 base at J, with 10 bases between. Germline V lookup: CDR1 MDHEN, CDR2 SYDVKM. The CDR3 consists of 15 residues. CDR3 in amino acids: CASSFRRGSNQPQHF. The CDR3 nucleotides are TGTGCCAGCAGTTTCCGGCGGGGAAGCAATCAGCCCCAGCATTTT.

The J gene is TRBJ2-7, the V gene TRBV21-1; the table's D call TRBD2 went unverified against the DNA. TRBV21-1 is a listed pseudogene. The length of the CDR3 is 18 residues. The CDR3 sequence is CARTYRTSGRVLSYEQYF. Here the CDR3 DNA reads TGTGCCAGGACTTACCGGACTAGCGGGAGGGTCCTATCCTACGAGCAGTACTTC.

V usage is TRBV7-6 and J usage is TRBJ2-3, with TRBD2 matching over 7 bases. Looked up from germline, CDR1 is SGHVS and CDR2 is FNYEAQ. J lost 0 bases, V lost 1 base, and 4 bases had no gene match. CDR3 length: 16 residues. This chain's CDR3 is CASSLVGSGSTDTQYF. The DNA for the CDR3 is TGTGCCAGCAGCTTAGTAGGTAGCGGGAGCACAGATACGCAGTATTTT.